The 14 T cell receptor beta chains presented below share a single source sample, sequenced in a study of blood T cells in healthy people across ages. Sample-barcoded 5' priming and a J-beta primer mix drove a second PCR of about 6 to 12 cycles. TCRdb recomputed calls from the 5' RACE reads with MiXCR, one row per CDR3 protein. The repertoire consists of some 1.4 million distinct CDR3 sequences, with 42% occurring once and the leading ten covering 7.9%. The sequenced sample was blood. Source of these receptors: a woman aged 18-30 years in good health.

V usage is TRBV20-1 and J usage is TRBJ2-3, with TRBD2 matching 9 bases. The V and J ends lost 5 bases and 0 bases, in that order; junction bases with no gene match: 6. Germline values: CDR1 DFQATT, CDR2 SNEGSKA (reference sequence). This CDR3 contains 15 residues. The CDR3 DNA reads TGCAGTGCTCACGGGACTAGCTACAGCACAGATACGCAGTATTTT. The encoded protein is CSAHGTSYSTDTQYF.

This clonotype has just a few counts. This rearrangement joins TRBV3-1 to TRBJ1-3; D remains unclear. The germline V gene has CDR1 LGHDT and CDR2 YNNKEL (reference sequence). V was shortened by 1 base and J by 4 bases, with 8 bases between the two germline ends. The CDR3 spans 14 residues. This chain's CDR3 is CASSQGGGGNTIYF. The CDR3 DNA reads as TGTGCCAGCAGCCAAGGCGGAGGGGGAAACACCATATATTTT. Full variable domain (missing parts from reference TRBV3-1 and TRBJ1-3): DTAVSQTPKYLVTQMGNDKSIKCEQNLGHDTMYWYKQDSKKFLKIMFSYNNKELIINETVPNRFSPKSPDKAHLNLHINSLELGDSAVYFCASSQGGGGNTIYFGEGSWLTVV.

The chain employs TRBV10-3 and TRBJ2-1, with 9 bases lining up with TRBD2. This CDR3 contains 17 residues. V lost 5 bases to trimming and J lost 5 bases; unmatched junction nucleotides: 13. CDR1 and CDR2 from the germline V gene are ENHRY and SYGVKD. CDR3 bases: TGTGCCATCAGTACCATTAGCGGGAGTAGGGCTAACAATGAGCAGTTCTTC. This sequence encodes CAISTISGSRANNEQFF.

The CDR3 DNA follows: TGTGCCAGCAGCGGACGAGGACAGGGGCTAATGAATGAGCAGTTCTTC. This codes for CASSGRGQGLMNEQFF. V and J are TRBV9 and TRBJ2-1, with 9 positions matching TRBD1. V dropped 3 bases and J dropped 7; count of bases not matched to a gene: 11. CDR3 size: 16 residues. The germline CDR1 and CDR2 sequences are SGDLS and YYNGEE.

The chain combines TRBV9 with TRBJ2-5, with 10 bases lining up with TRBD2. Near its end, the DNA agrees better with TRBJ2-7, so the J call may be wrong. From germline, CDR1 is SGDLS and CDR2 YYNGEE. The CDR3 has 16 residues. CDR3 protein: CASSVGQSGGAYEQYF. CDR3 DNA sequence: TGTGCCAGCAGCGTAGGTCAAAGCGGGGGGGCTTACGAGCAGTACTTC.

This chain links TRBV6-1 with TRBJ2-1, with 10 bases fitting TRBD2. The J call may be in error: the DNA end matches TRBJ2-7 better. Germline lookup yields CDR1 MNHNS and CDR2 SASEGT. This CDR3 has 16 amino acids. The chain's CDR3 is CASRILAGVGIYEQYF. CDR3 DNA sequence: TGTGCCAGCAGAATCCTAGCGGGGGTGGGTATTTATGAGCAGTACTTC.

The V and J genes are TRBV4-1 and TRBJ2-1; D is possibly TRBD2 (6 bases). Trimming stripped 3 bases from V and 0 bases from J, with 12 bases between. The CDR3 is 16 amino acids. CDR1 is MGHRA and CDR2 is YSYEKL in the germline V gene. The CDR3 DNA reads as TGCGCCAGCAGCCACCGAGCGGGTAGCTCCTACAATGAGCAGTTCTTC. Translated: CASSHRAGSSYNEQFF.

This chain connects TRBV20-1 to TRBJ2-3; a weak D match, TRBD1 (6 bases). In germline, CDR1 is DFQATT, CDR2 SNEGSKA (reference sequence). Trimming pared 4 bases from V and 1 base from J, leaving 12 bases between. This CDR3 is 14 amino acids long. The CDR3 region is CSATKGVGTDTQYF. CDR3 nucleotide sequence: TGCAGTGCTACAAAGGGGGTCGGCACAGATACGCAGTATTTT.

In this sample, this clonotype turned up a few times. The V call is TRBV14, the J call TRBJ2-3; D could derive from TRBD1 or TRBD2 (5 bases each). This CDR3 is built from 14 residues. The V gene lost 7 bases and the J gene lost 2 bases, with 13 bases spanning the gap. CDR1 and CDR2 (germline): SGHDN, FVKESK. CDR3 loop: CASKGPFITDTQYF. In DNA form, the CDR3 reads TGTGCCAGCAAGGGACCCTTCATCACAGATACGCAGTATTTT.

This chain uses TRBV25-1 with TRBJ1-2; D is uncertain. V was pared by 8 bases and J by 4 bases, with 17 bases between. CDR3 length: 14 residues. CDR1 MGHDK and CDR2 SYGVNS come from the germline V gene. This CDR3 reads CASQNTRGSYGYTF. The CDR3 DNA is TGTGCCAGCCAAAATACTAGAGGGAGCTATGGCTACACCTTC.

This clonotype showed up just a few times. The J gene is TRBJ2-3, the V gene TRBV6-5, with D unresolved. Germline CDR1 MNHEY, CDR2 SVGAGI. This CDR3 region has 14 residues. V shed 2 bases and J shed 6 bases, with 12 bases lying between them. CDR3 bases: TGTGCCAGCAGTTACGATCGAGATTCGGATACGCAGTATTTT. This sequence encodes CASSYDRDSDTQYF.

The rearrangement joins TRBV12-3 or TRBV12-4 to TRBJ2-3; unclear D gene. Deletions cut 6 bases from V and 3 bases from J, with 19 bases between. The CDR3 extends over 16 amino acids. CDR3 loop: CASSPPRTPRTDTQYF. The CDR3 bases are TGTGCCAGCAGCCCCCCGCGAACCCCTAGAACAGATACGCAGTATTTT.

V gene TRBV15 combines with J gene TRBJ2-1; perhaps TRBD1 as D (6 bases). Looked up from germline, CDR1 is LNHNV and CDR2 is YYDKDF (reference sequence). The CDR3 sequence is 15 residues long. V gave up 3 bases and J gave up 4 bases, with 13 bases separating them. The CDR3 reads CATSRDPGAYNEQFF. In DNA form, the CDR3 reads TGTGCCACCAGCAGGGACCCAGGGGCTTACAATGAGCAGTTCTTC.

Comment on this clonotype: This may be a read error: a much more frequent sequence differs by one nucleotide. The rearrangement links TRBV6-5 to TRBJ2-7; D remains unclear. The J call may be mistaken, given a closer DNA end match to TRBJ2-5. Germline V CDR1 and CDR2: MNHEY, SVGAGI. CDR3 size: 12 residues. In DNA form, the CDR3 reads TGTGCCAGCGCCGACCTGTACGGGACCCAGTACTTC. This encodes CASADLYGTQYF.